The 12 T cell receptor beta chains in this list originate from one sample, sequenced in a study of vaccination effects on CD4 cells after COVID-19. Their antigen targets remain unknown. Cultured cells yielded isolated CD4+ T cells after more than nine days. Two doses of either BNT162b2 or mRNA-1273 were given to each participant. Clones were read by immunoSEQ multiplex PCR, and TCRdb kept only the in-frame ones, dropping some. This table holds 37,000 or so clones, around two thirds found once. The starting material was CD4+ T cells from PBMCs cultured without peptide, obtained after COVID-19 vaccination. The receptors here all came from a human donor who received a COVID-19 vaccine.

This clone turned up a few times. The chain links TRBV7-2 to TRBJ2-5; no reliable D call. The CDR3 has 15 amino acids. Germline CDR1 is SGHTA and CDR2 is FQGNSA. V gave up 0 bases and J gave up 5 bases, with 13 bases separating them. The CDR3 spells CASSLASVVGETQYF. CDR3 nucleotides: TGTGCCAGCAGCTTAGCGTCGGTGGTGGGGGAGACCCAGTACTTC.

The chain uses TRBV27 and TRBJ2-7, with D maybe TRBD2 (6 bases). The ends were cut back, 5 bases at V and 3 bases at J, with 20 bases in the middle. From germline, CDR1 is MNHEY and CDR2 SMNVEV (reference sequence). CDR3 length equals 16 residues. The CDR3 here is CASSPSWGTGNYEQYF. As DNA, the CDR3 is TGTGCCAGCAGTCCTTCCTGGGGGACTGGGAACTACGAGCAGTACTTC.

The chain combines TRBV2 with TRBJ1-1; D is uncertain. Germline values: CDR1 SNHLY, CDR2 FYNNEI. V shed 4 bases and J shed 5 bases, with 11 bases lying between them. This CDR3 has 13 residues. The CDR3 DNA is TGTGCCAGCAGTGGCGGCGGGGTTACTGAAGCTTTCTTT. This translates into CASSGGGVTEAFF. Supplemented by reference TRBV2 and TRBJ1-1, the full variable domain reads EPEVTQTPSHQVTQMGQEVILRCVPISNHLYFYWYRQILGQKVEFLVSFYNNEISEKSEIFDDQFSVERPDGSNFTLKIRSTKLEDSAMYFCASSGGGVTEAFFGQGTRLTVV.

The chain carries TRBV25-1 and TRBJ2-2; 8 bases align to TRBD2. V was pared by 1 base and J by 2 bases, with 9 bases of the junction left unmatched. Per germline, CDR1 MGHDK and CDR2 SYGVNS. CDR3 length: 18 amino acids. The CDR3, as DNA: TGTGCCAGCAGTGAATTCATAAGGACTAGCCCTAACACCGGGGAGCTGTTTTTT. It codes for CASSEFIRTSPNTGELFF.

This rearrangement joins TRBV5-4 to TRBJ1-1; 9 positions agree with TRBD1. CDR3 length: 15 residues. Germline CDR1 SGHNT, CDR2 YYREEE (reference sequence). The junction had 8 bases not matched to a gene; V was cut back by 4 bases and J by 4 bases. CDR3 amino acids: CASSNPGQGGTEAFF. The DNA of the CDR3 is TGTGCCAGCAGCAACCCGGGACAGGGCGGCACTGAAGCTTTCTTT.

The chain combines TRBV18 with TRBJ2-1; D might be TRBD2 (5 bases). The CDR3 consists of 14 residues. V was clipped by 3 bases and J by 8 bases, with 14 bases between them. Germline lookup yields CDR1 KGHSH and CDR2 LQKENI. CDR3 in DNA: TGTGCCAGCTCACCTGCCCGGGGTTATCATGAGCAGTTCTTC. Amino acid sequence: CASSPARGYHEQFF. The entire variable domain, with the rest obtained from reference TRBV18 and TRBJ2-1, is as follows: NAGVMQNPRHLVRRRGQEARLRCSPMKGHSHVYWYRQLPEEGLKFMVYLQKENIIDESGMPKERFSAEFPKEGPSILRIQQVVRGDSAAYFCASSPARGYHEQFFGPGTRLTVL.

J is TRBJ1-2 and V is TRBV29-1; possible D gene TRBD1, 5 bases. Trimming stripped 7 bases from V and 4 bases from J, with 13 bases between. Germline values: CDR1 SQVTM, CDR2 ANQGSEA. The CDR3 contains 12 residues. The CDR3 sequence is CSALPGGYGYTF. In nucleotides, the CDR3 is TGCAGCGCTTTACCGGGGGGCTATGGCTACACCTTC.

This clone showed up just a few times. V is TRBV5-5 and J is TRBJ1-3, with 7 bases aligning to TRBD1. Germline lookup yields CDR1 SGHKS and CDR2 YYEKEE (reference sequence). This CDR3 comprises 13 residues. The J segment lost 12 bases and the V segment lost 4 bases, leaving 10 bases of the junction unmatched. CDR3 nucleotide sequence: TGTGCCAGCAGCGTCCCGGGACAGTTCGTCATATATTTT. This sequence encodes CASSVPGQFVIYF.

The chain is built from TRBV11-2 and TRBJ2-1; TRBD1 matches at 8 bases. Trimming took 6 bases from V and 8 from J; bases not matched to a gene: 6. This CDR3 is 13 amino acids long. Germline CDR1 reads SGHAT; CDR2 reads FQNNGV. DNA for the CDR3: TGTGCCAGCAGGCGGACAGGGCGCCATGAGCAGTTCTTC. This translates into CASRRTGRHEQFF.

V and J are TRBV5-1 and TRBJ2-7; D might be TRBD2 (6 bases). Germline values: CDR1 SGHRS, CDR2 YFSETQ. Trimming removed 0 bases at V and 3 bases at J, with 16 bases between. This CDR3 spans 16 amino acids. The CDR3 protein is CASSLERLVMGYEQYF. In DNA, the CDR3 is TGCGCCAGCAGCTTGGAGCGACTAGTGATGGGCTACGAGCAGTACTTC.

The V call is TRBV2, the J call TRBJ1-5; the match to TRBD1 covers 7 bases. The CDR3 totals 15 residues. Germline CDR1 is SNHLY and CDR2 is FYNNEI. With 4 bases clipped from V and 6 bases from J, the junction kept 9 bases outside the gene matches. The CDR3 sequence: CASSGGSRGSQPQHF. The CDR3 DNA follows: TGTGCCAGCAGTGGGGGCTCCAGGGGGAGTCAGCCCCAGCATTTT.

This sequence joins TRBV25-1 and TRBJ1-2; D is perhaps TRBD1 (5 bases). This CDR3 has 16 residues. CDR1 and CDR2 from the germline V gene are MGHDK and SYGVNS. Trimming pared 3 bases from V and 4 bases from J, leaving 18 bases between. CDR3 loop: CASSEQGSGRTYGYTF. The CDR3 nucleotides read TGTGCCAGCAGTGAGCAAGGATCGGGACGGACCTATGGCTACACCTTC.